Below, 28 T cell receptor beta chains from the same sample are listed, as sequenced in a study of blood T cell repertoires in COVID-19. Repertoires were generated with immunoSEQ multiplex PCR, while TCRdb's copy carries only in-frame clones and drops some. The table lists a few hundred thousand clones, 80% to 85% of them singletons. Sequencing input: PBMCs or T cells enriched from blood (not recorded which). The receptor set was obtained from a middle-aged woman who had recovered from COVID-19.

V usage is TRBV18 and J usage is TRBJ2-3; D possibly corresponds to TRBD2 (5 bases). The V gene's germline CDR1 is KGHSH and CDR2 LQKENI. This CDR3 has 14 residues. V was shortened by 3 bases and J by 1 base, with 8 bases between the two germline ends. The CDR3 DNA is TGTGCCAGCTCACCCAGCGGAGGCACAGATACGCAGTATTTT. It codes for CASSPSGGTDTQYF.

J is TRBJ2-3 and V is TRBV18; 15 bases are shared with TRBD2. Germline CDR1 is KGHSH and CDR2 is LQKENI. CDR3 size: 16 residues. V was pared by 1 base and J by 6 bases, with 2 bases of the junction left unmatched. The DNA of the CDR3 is TGTGCCAGCTCACCACGGACTAGCGGGAGGGTCGATACGCAGTATTTT. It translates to CASSPRTSGRVDTQYF.

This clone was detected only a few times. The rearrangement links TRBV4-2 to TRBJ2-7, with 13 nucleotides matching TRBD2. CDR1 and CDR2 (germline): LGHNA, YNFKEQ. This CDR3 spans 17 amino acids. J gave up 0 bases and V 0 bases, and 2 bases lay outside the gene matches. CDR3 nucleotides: TGTGCCAGCAGCCAAGAAGGGACTAGCGGGAACTCCTACGAGCAGTACTTC. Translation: CASSQEGTSGNSYEQYF.

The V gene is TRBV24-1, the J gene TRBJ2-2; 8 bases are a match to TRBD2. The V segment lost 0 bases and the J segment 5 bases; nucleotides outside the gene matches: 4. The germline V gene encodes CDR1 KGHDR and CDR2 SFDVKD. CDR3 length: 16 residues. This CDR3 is CATSDLREGLTGELFF. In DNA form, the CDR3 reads TGTGCCACCAGTGATTTGCGGGAGGGCCTTACCGGGGAGCTGTTTTTT.

In DNA form, the CDR3 reads TGTGCCTGGAGTGATGAGCAGGCGGGCTACACCTTC. This encodes CAWSDEQAGYTF. The V and J genes are TRBV30 and TRBJ1-2; D uncertain. The germline gives CDR1 GTSNPN, CDR2 SVGIG (reference sequence). The V and J ends lost 1 base and 8 bases respectively, with 11 bases between them. The CDR3 contains 12 residues.

The CDR3 reads CASSFLSNYEQYF. In DNA form, the CDR3 reads TGTGCCAGCAGTTTCCTTAGCAACTACGAGCAGTACTTC. V gene TRBV12-3 or TRBV12-4 combines with J gene TRBJ2-7, with D unclear. Trimming took 3 bases from V and 3 from J, leaving 9 bases between them. This CDR3 contains 13 residues.

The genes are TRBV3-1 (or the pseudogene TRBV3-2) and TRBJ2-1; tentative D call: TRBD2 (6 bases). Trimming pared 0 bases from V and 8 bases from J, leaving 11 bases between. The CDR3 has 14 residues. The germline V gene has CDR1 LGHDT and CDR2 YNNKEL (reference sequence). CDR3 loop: CASSQERTIDEQFF. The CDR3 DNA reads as TGTGCCAGCAGCCAAGAGAGGACTATAGATGAGCAGTTCTTC.

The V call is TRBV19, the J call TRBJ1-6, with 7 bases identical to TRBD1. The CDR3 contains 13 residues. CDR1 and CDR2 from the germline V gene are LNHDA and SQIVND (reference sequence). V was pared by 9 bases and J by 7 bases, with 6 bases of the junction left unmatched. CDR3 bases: TGTGCCAGCACCGGGACAGTAAATTCACCCCTCCACTTT. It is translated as CASTGTVNSPLHF.

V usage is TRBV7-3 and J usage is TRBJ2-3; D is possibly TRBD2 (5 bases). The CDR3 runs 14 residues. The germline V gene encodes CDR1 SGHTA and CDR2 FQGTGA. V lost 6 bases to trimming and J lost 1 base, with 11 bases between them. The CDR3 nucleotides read TGTGCCAGCAGGGAAGGAGCGGGCACAGATACGCAGTATTTT. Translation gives CASREGAGTDTQYF.

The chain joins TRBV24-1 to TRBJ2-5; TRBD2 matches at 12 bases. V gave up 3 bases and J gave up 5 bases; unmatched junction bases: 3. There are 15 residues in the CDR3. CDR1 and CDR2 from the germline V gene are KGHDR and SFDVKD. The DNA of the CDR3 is TGTGCCACCAGTGATCCTAGCGGGAGGGTTGAGACCCAGTACTTC. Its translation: CATSDPSGRVETQYF.

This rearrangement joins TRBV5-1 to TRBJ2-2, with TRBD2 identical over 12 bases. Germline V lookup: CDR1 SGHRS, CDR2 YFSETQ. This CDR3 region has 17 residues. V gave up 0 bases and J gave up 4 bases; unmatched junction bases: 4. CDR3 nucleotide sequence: TGCGCCAGCAGCTTGGATACTAGCGGGAGGATCACCGGGGAGCTGTTTTTT. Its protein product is CASSLDTSGRITGELFF.

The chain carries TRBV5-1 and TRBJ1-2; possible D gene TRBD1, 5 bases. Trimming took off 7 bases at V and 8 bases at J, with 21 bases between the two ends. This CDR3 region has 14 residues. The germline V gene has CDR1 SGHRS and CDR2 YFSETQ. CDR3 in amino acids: CASGEQGSIGGYTF. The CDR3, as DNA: TGCGCCAGCGGTGAGCAGGGAAGTATTGGCGGCTACACCTTC.

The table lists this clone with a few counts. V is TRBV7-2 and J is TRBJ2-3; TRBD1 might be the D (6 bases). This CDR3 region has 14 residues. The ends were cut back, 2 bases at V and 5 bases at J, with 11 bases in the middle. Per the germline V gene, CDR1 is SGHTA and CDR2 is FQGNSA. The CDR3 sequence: CASSLTGQRDTQYF. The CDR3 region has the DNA TGTGCCAGCAGCTTAACAGGGCAGAGAGATACGCAGTATTTT.

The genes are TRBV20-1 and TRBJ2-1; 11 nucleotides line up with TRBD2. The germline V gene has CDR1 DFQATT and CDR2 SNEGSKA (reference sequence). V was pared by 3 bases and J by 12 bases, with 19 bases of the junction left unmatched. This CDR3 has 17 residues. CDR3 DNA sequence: TGCAGTGCTAGTCCGCCCCTGACTAGCGGGATTCCCCTCGGGCAGTTCTTC. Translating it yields CSASPPLTSGIPLGQFF.

The DNA of the CDR3 is TGTGCCAGCAGTCCTCCAGGGACACTGACTAACTATGGCTACACCTTC. This encodes CASSPPGTLTNYGYTF. The chain employs TRBV28 and TRBJ1-2; D is possibly TRBD1 (6 bases). Germline V CDR1 and CDR2: MDHEN, SYDVKM. V was trimmed by 5 bases and J by 0 bases, leaving 16 bases between them. CDR3 length: 16 residues.

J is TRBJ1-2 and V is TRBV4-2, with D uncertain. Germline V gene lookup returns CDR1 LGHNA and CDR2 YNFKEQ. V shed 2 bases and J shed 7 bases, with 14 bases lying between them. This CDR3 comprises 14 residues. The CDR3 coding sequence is TGTGCCAGCAGCCAAAATGGAGGAGACCCTGGCTACACCTTC. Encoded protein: CASSQNGGDPGYTF.

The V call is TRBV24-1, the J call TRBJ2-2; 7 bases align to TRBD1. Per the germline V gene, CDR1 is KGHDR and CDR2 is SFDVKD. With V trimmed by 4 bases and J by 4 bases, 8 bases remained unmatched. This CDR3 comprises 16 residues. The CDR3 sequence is CATSDADRAGTGELFF. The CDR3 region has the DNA TGTGCCACCAGTGACGCCGACAGGGCGGGCACCGGGGAGCTGTTTTTT.

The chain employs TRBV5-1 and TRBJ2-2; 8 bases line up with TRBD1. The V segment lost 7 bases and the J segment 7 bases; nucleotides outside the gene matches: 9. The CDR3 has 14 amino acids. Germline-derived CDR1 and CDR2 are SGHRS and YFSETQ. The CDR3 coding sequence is TGCGCCAGCGGTAAAGCGACAGGGGTCGGGGAGCTGTTTTTT. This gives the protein CASGKATGVGELFF.

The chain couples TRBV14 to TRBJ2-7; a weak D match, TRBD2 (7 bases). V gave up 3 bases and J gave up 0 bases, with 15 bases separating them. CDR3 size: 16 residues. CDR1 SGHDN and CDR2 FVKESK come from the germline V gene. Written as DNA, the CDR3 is TGTGCCAGCAGCCATGGCCCGGGGGGCGCCTCCTACGAGCAGTACTTC. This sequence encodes CASSHGPGGASYEQYF. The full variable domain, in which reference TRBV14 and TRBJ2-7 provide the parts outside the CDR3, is EAGVTQFPSHSVIEKGQTVTLRCDPISGHDNLYWYRRVMGKEIKFLLHFVKESKQDESGMPNNRFLAERTGGTYSTLKVQPAELEDSGVYFCASSHGPGGASYEQYFGPGTRLTVT.

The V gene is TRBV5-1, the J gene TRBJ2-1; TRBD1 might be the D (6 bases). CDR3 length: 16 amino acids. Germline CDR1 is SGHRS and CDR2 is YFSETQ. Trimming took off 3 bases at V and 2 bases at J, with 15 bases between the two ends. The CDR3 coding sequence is TGCGCCAGCAGCTCAACGAACAGGGTAGCCTACAATGAGCAGTTCTTC. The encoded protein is CASSSTNRVAYNEQFF.

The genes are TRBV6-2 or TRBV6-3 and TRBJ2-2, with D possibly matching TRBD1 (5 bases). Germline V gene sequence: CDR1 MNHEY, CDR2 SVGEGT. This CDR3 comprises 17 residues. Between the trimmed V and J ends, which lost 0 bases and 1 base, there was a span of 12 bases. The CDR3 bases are TGTGCCAGCAGTTACTCAGCAGGGAACCTGAACACCGGGGAGCTGTTTTTT. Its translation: CASSYSAGNLNTGELFF.

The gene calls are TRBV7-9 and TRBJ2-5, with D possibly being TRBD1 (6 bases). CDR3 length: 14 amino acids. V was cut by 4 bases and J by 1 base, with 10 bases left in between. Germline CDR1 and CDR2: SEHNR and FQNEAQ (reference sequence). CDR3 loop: CASSSTGIQETQYF. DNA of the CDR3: TGTGCCAGCAGCTCCACAGGGATCCAAGAGACCCAGTACTTC.

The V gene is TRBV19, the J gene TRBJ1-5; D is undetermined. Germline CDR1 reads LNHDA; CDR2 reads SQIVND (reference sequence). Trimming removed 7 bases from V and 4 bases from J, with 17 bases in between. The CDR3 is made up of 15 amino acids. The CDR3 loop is CASTRGLLMNQPQHF. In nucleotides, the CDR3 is TGTGCCAGTACCCGAGGCCTCCTTATGAATCAGCCCCAGCATTTT.

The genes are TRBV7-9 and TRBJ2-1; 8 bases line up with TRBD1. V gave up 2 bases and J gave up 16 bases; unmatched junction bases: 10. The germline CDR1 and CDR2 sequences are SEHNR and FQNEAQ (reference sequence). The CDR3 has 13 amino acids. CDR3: CASSLPPGQGVFF. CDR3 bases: TGTGCCAGCAGCTTACCTCCCGGACAGGGAGTCTTCTTC. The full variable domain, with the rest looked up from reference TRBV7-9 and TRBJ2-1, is DTGVSQNPRHKITKRGQNVTFRCDPISEHNRLYWYRQTLGQGPEFLTYFQNEAQLEKSRLLSDRFSAERPKGSFSTLEIQRTEQGDSAMYLCASSLPPGQGVFFGPGTRLTVL.

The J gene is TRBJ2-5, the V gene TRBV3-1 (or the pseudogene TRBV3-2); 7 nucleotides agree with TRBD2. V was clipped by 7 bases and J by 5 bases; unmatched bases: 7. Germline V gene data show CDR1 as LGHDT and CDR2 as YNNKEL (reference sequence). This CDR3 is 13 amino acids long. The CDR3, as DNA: TGTGCCAGCACAACGGGACTACTGGAGACCCAGTACTTC. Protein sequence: CASTTGLLETQYF.

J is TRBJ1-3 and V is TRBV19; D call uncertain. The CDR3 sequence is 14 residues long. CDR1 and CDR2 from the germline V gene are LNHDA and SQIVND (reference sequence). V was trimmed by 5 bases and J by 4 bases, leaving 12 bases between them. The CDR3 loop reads CASSPITRGNTIYF. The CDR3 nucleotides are TGTGCCAGTAGTCCCATAACCAGGGGAAACACCATATATTTT.

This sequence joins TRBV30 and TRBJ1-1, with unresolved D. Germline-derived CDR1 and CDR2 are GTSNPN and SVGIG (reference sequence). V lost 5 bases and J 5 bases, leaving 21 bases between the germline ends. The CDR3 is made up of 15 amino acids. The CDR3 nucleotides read TGTGCCTGGGCCCGTCACGCGGCGGGGTGGACTGAAGCTTTCTTT. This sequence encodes CAWARHAAGWTEAFF.

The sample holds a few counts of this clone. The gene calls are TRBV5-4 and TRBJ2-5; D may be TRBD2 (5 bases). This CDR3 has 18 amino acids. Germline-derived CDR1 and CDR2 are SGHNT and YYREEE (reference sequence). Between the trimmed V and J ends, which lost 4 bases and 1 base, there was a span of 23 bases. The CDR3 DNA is TGTGCCAGCAGCCCCTCCGTGGGCGCTAGCCCAGCCCAAGAGACCCAGTACTTC. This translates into CASSPSVGASPAQETQYF.